This entry lists 26 T cell receptor beta chains sequenced from one sample in a study of vaccination and CD4 T cells after COVID-19. Treatment indicated: roughly 11-day PBMC culture with coronavirus spike peptide pools or control peptides (ViraFEST assay). Sequencing of cultured CD4+ T cell DNA used the Oncomine TCR Beta short-read assay. A single record per CDR3 protein comes from TCRdb applying MiXCR to the PCR reads. Here the sample spans roughly 14,000 distinct CDR3 sequences, 63% being singletons. These receptors are not linked to any known antigen. Sequenced sample: CD4+ T cells from blood, cultured in vitro. The receptors originated from a human donor who had recovered from COVID-19.

This clonotype rates as medium-sized. This chain uses TRBV20-1 with TRBJ1-1, with 9 bases lining up with TRBD1. The trim removed 6 bases at V and 4 bases at J, leaving 9 bases unmatched. The CDR3 covers 14 residues. The germline V gene has CDR1 DFQATT and CDR2 SNEGSKA (reference sequence). The CDR3 here is CSARTGVSATEAFF. The CDR3 nucleotides read TGCAGTGCCAGGACAGGGGTGTCCGCCACTGAAGCTTTCTTT.

The chain recombines TRBV28 with TRBJ1-1, with a tentative D call TRBD1 (5 bases). The CDR3 sequence is 15 residues long. Trimming left V 4 bases short and J 1 base short, with 13 bases between. The germline V gene has CDR1 MDHEN and CDR2 SYDVKM. CDR3 in amino acids: CASSSPPRGNTEAFF. The DNA of the CDR3 is TGTGCCAGCAGTTCTCCTCCTAGGGGGAACACTGAAGCTTTCTTT.

The V gene is TRBV6-2 or TRBV6-3, the J gene TRBJ2-1, with 10 nucleotides matching TRBD2. The germline CDR1 and CDR2 sequences are MNHEY and SVGEGT. V lost 6 bases to trimming and J lost 1 base; unmatched junction nucleotides: 3. The CDR3 runs 15 residues. CDR3 residues: CASRGLASSYNEQFF. In DNA form, the CDR3 reads TGTGCCAGCAGGGGACTAGCGTCTTCCTACAATGAGCAGTTCTTC.

The chain carries TRBV7-9 and TRBJ1-2; 9 nucleotides match TRBD1. The CDR3 length is 15 residues. The germline V gene encodes CDR1 SEHNR and CDR2 FQNEAQ (reference sequence). After removal of 4 bases from V and 4 bases from J, the junction contained 7 bases not matched to a gene. CDR3 sequence: CASSYGQGQGYGYTF. The DNA for the CDR3 is TGTGCCAGCAGCTACGGACAGGGGCAGGGCTATGGCTACACCTTC.

The V call is TRBV10-3, the J call TRBJ2-7; D is possibly TRBD1 (6 bases). Germline CDR1 reads ENHRY; CDR2 reads SYGVKD. The CDR3 has 14 residues. The V gene lost 3 bases and the J gene lost 4 bases, with 13 bases spanning the gap. The CDR3 nucleotides are TGTGCCATCAGTGATCTACAGGGCAGTTACGAGCAGTACTTC. Protein sequence: CAISDLQGSYEQYF.

This clonotype was detected only once. The rearrangement links TRBV12-3 or TRBV12-4 to TRBJ2-7; 10 bases are a match to TRBD2. J gave up 6 bases and V 1 base, and 6 bases lay outside the gene matches. CDR3 length: 15 amino acids. CDR3 sequence reads: CASSLGLAGVGEQYF. Here the CDR3 DNA reads TGTGCCAGCAGTTTAGGGCTAGCGGGAGTCGGCGAGCAGTACTTC.

This chain uses TRBV7-9 with TRBJ2-2; D perhaps matches TRBD2 (5 bases). From germline, CDR1 is SEHNR and CDR2 FQNEAQ (reference sequence). V was trimmed by 2 bases and J by 8 bases, leaving 12 bases between them. The CDR3 is 14 amino acids. The DNA of the CDR3 is TGTGCCAGCAGCTTAAAGGAGGCCCCGGGGGAGCTGTTTTTT. Its translation: CASSLKEAPGELFF.

V and J are TRBV11-3 and TRBJ2-2, with 11 bases fitting TRBD2. The CDR3 runs 16 residues. V shed 5 bases and J 6 bases; nucleotides not matched to a gene: 8. Germline CDR1 reads SGHNT; CDR2 reads YENEEA. The CDR3 sequence is CASSPPGLAGAGELFF. The CDR3 DNA follows: TGTGCCAGCAGCCCGCCCGGACTAGCGGGCGCCGGGGAGCTGTTTTTT.

This chain links TRBV21-1 with TRBJ1-6; the table's D call, TRBD1, has no DNA check behind it. TRBV21-1 is classified as a pseudogene. This CDR3 is 17 amino acids long. The CDR3: CASSRVGGSSYNSPLHF. The CDR3 DNA is TGTGCCAGCAGCAGGGTAGGGGGCAGCTCCTATAATTCACCCCTCCACTTT.

The V gene is TRBV7-7, the J gene TRBJ2-5; no clear D. V was cut by 1 base and J by 1 base, with 10 bases left in between. The CDR3 has 15 residues. Germline V gene lookup returns CDR1 SSHAT and CDR2 FNYEAQ (reference sequence). The CDR3 is CASSLEFGSQETQYF. The DNA for the CDR3 is TGTGCCAGCAGCTTAGAATTTGGTAGCCAAGAGACCCAGTACTTC.

The DNA for the CDR3 is TGCAGTGCTAGAGACAGCCTGTATACGCAGTATTTT. This gives the protein CSARDSLYTQYF. The chain links TRBV20-1 to TRBJ2-3, with D uncertain. Trimming cost V 0 bases and J 7 bases, with 8 bases left between them. This CDR3 has 12 residues. Germline CDR1 and CDR2: DFQATT and SNEGSKA (reference sequence).

The chain has TRBV7-9 and TRBJ2-4; D might be TRBD2 (6 bases). V was pared by 4 bases and J by 5 bases, with 15 bases between. The CDR3 sequence is 15 residues long. Germline values: CDR1 SEHNR, CDR2 FQNEAQ (reference sequence). CDR3 protein: CASSWTLGGQNIQYF. CDR3 sequence (DNA): TGTGCCAGCAGCTGGACGCTTGGAGGGCAAAACATTCAGTACTTC.

This clonotype was observed a single time. The chain combines TRBV20-1 with TRBJ2-7, with 8 bases matching TRBD1. CDR3 size: 14 residues. V gave up 2 bases and J gave up 4 bases; unmatched junction bases: 7. The germline CDR1 and CDR2 sequences are DFQATT and SNEGSKA (reference sequence). In DNA form, the CDR3 reads TGCAGTGCTAGACCTTGGACAGGGATGTACGAGCAGTACTTC. It specifies CSARPWTGMYEQYF.

This chain connects TRBV10-1 to TRBJ2-3; 7 bases map to TRBD2. CDR3 length: 14 amino acids. CDR1 and CDR2 (germline): WNHNN, SYGVQD (reference sequence). V lost 3 bases, J lost 3 bases, and 3 bases stayed unmatched. The CDR3 protein is CASSEAGPTDTQYF. The CDR3 bases are TGCGCCAGCAGTGAAGCGGGACCAACAGATACGCAGTATTTT.

The genes are TRBV27 and TRBJ2-6; 7 bases fit TRBD1. With 7 bases clipped from V and 4 bases from J, the junction kept 13 bases outside the gene matches. CDR1 and CDR2 from the germline V gene are MNHEY and SMNVEV (reference sequence). The CDR3 length is 17 residues. The chain's CDR3 is CASIPTGELAGANVLTF. In nucleotides, the CDR3 is TGTGCCAGCATTCCTACAGGGGAATTAGCAGGGGCCAACGTCCTGACTTTC.

This clonotype appeared once. The chain links TRBV6-1 to TRBJ2-2, with D perhaps TRBD2 (5 bases). V was trimmed by 5 bases and J by 6 bases, leaving 10 bases between them. Germline-derived CDR1 and CDR2 are MNHNS and SASEGT. The CDR3 totals 13 residues. The CDR3 bases are TGTGCCAGCAGTCTGATGAGGGCCGGGGAGCTGTTTTTT. This gives the protein CASSLMRAGELFF.

The V gene is TRBV7-2, the J gene TRBJ2-3, with a possible D match to TRBD2 (5 bases). This CDR3 has 14 residues. CDR1 and CDR2 from the germline V gene are SGHTA and FQGNSA. V shed 3 bases and J shed 4 bases, with 11 bases lying between them. The CDR3 spells CASSLGVDADTQYF. The CDR3, as DNA: TGTGCCAGCAGCTTGGGAGTCGACGCAGATACGCAGTATTTT.

This chain links TRBV7-3 with TRBJ2-2; a weak D match, TRBD1 (6 bases). Germline lookup yields CDR1 SGHTA and CDR2 FQGTGA. Between the trimmed V and J ends, which lost 4 bases and 7 bases, there was a span of 13 bases. CDR3 length: 14 amino acids. This chain's CDR3 is CASSSGTRIGELFF. For the CDR3, the DNA is TGTGCCAGCAGCTCCGGGACACGGATCGGGGAGCTGTTTTTT.

This sequence joins TRBV7-9 and TRBJ2-7; the match to TRBD2 covers 8 bases. The CDR3 sequence is 14 residues long. Per the germline V gene, CDR1 is SEHNR and CDR2 is FQNEAQ (reference sequence). Unmatched junction bases numbered 4, after V lost 5 bases and J lost 1 base. The CDR3 DNA reads as TGTGCCAGCAGCACGGGACTAGGTTCCTACGAGCAGTACTTC. Residues: CASSTGLGSYEQYF. Variable domain in full (rest from reference TRBV7-9 and TRBJ2-7): DTGVSQNPRHKITKRGQNVTFRCDPISEHNRLYWYRQTLGQGPEFLTYFQNEAQLEKSRLLSDRFSAERPKGSFSTLEIQRTEQGDSAMYLCASSTGLGSYEQYFGPGTRLTVT.

The genes are TRBV10-3 and TRBJ2-3; D is possibly TRBD2 (6 bases). The CDR3 contains 15 residues. V lost 6 bases and J lost 4, with 17 bases in between. CDR1 and CDR2 from the germline V gene are ENHRY and SYGVKD. The CDR3 here is CAISRLAAPSDTQYF. CDR3 bases: TGTGCCATCAGCCGTTTAGCGGCACCTTCAGATACGCAGTATTTT.

This chain connects TRBV20-1 to TRBJ1-2; D is perhaps TRBD1 (6 bases). With 3 bases removed from V and 4 bases from J, the gap between germline ends came to 12 bases. The germline V gene encodes CDR1 DFQATT and CDR2 SNEGSKA (reference sequence). The CDR3 extends over 13 amino acids. The CDR3 sequence is CSASSGESYGYTF. For the CDR3, the DNA is TGCAGTGCTAGTTCAGGGGAGAGCTATGGCTACACCTTC.

The chain joins TRBV15 to TRBJ2-3; 8 bases are a match to TRBD2. Germline V lookup: CDR1 LNHNV, CDR2 YYDKDF (reference sequence). J gave up 8 bases and V 4 bases, and 5 bases lay outside the gene matches. The CDR3 has 13 amino acids. The DNA for the CDR3 is TGTGCCACCAGCACCCCACGGGAGGGTACGCAGTATTTT. It is translated as CATSTPREGTQYF.

The chain recombines TRBV7-9 with TRBJ1-1, with 7 bases lining up with TRBD1. The CDR3 sequence is 17 residues long. Per germline, CDR1 SEHNR and CDR2 FQNEAQ (reference sequence). J lost 0 bases, V lost 5 bases, and 12 bases had no gene match. The CDR3 reads CASSLLWTGAMNTEAFF. DNA of the CDR3: TGTGCCAGCAGCCTACTTTGGACAGGAGCGATGAACACTGAAGCTTTCTTT.

This chain joins TRBV19 and TRBJ1-1; D possibly corresponds to TRBD1 (5 bases). Per germline, CDR1 LNHDA and CDR2 SQIVND (reference sequence). This CDR3 has 14 amino acids. V lost 5 bases and J 2 bases, leaving 12 bases between the germline ends. The CDR3 DNA reads as TGTGCCAGTAGTTGGGACTCTTTTAACACTGAAGCTTTCTTT. It is translated as CASSWDSFNTEAFF.

This chain joins TRBV27 and TRBJ1-6, with TRBD1 identical over 8 bases. The germline V gene encodes CDR1 MNHEY and CDR2 SMNVEV (reference sequence). This CDR3 spans 19 amino acids. After removal of 4 bases from V and 10 bases from J, the junction contained 21 bases not matched to a gene. CDR3 in amino acids: CASSSTFGAGGEWGSPLHF. CDR3 coding DNA: TGTGCCAGCAGTTCAACCTTTGGGGCAGGGGGCGAATGGGGGTCACCCCTCCACTTT.

The rearrangement links TRBV6-2 or TRBV6-3 to TRBJ2-1; the match to TRBD2 covers 9 bases. Germline CDR1 MNHEY, CDR2 SVGEGT. V lost 2 bases, J lost 4 bases, and 9 bases stayed unmatched. The CDR3 runs to 17 residues. The CDR3 protein is CASSYHSSGRTYNEQFF. CDR3 sequence (DNA): TGTGCCAGCAGTTACCACTCAAGCGGGAGGACATACAATGAGCAGTTCTTC.